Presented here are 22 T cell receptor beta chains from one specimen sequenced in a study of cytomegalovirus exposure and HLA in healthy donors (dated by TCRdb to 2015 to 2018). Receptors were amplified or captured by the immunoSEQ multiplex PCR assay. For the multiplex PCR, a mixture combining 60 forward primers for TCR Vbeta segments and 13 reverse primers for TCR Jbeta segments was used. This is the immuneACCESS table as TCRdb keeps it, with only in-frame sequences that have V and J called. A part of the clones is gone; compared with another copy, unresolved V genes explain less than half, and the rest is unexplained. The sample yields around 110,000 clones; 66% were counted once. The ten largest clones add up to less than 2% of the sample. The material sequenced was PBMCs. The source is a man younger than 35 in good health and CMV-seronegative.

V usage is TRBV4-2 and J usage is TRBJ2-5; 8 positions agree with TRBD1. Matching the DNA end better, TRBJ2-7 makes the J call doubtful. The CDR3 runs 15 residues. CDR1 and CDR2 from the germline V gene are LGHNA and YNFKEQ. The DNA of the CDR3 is TGTGCCAGCAGTCCTGACAGGGGCGACTCCTACGAGCAGTACTTC. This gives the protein CASSPDRGDSYEQYF.

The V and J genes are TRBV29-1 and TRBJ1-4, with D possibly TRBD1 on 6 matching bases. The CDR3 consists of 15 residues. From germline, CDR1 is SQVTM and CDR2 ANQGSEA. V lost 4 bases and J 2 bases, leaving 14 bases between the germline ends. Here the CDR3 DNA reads TGCAGCGTTGCAACAGGGCTTTTGACTAATGAAAAACTGTTTTTT. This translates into CSVATGLLTNEKLFF. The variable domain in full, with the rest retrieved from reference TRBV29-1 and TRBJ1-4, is SAVISQKPSRDICQRGTSLTIQCQVDSQVTMMFWYRQQPGQSLTLIATANQGSEATYESGFVIDKFPISRPNLTFSTLTVSNMSPEDSSIYLCSVATGLLTNEKLFFGSGTQLSVL.

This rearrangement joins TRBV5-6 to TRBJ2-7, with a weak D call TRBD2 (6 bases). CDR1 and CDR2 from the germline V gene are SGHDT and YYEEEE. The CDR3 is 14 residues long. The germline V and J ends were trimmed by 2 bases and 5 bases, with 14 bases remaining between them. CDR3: CASSFGGTINEQYF. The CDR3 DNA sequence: TGTGCCAGCAGCTTTGGGGGGACGATCAACGAGCAGTACTTC.

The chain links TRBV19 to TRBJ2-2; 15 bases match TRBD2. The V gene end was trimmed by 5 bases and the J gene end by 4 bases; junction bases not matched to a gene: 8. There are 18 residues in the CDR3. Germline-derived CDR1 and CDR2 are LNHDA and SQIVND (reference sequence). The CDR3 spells CASSSGTSGRSGTGELFF. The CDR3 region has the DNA TGTGCCAGTAGTTCGGGGACTAGCGGGAGGTCGGGCACCGGGGAGCTGTTTTTT. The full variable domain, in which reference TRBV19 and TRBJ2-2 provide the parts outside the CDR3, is DGGITQSPKYLFRKEGQNVTLSCEQNLNHDAMYWYRQDPGQGLRLIYYSQIVNDFQKGDIAEGYSVSREKKESFPLTVTSAQKNPTAFYLCASSSGTSGRSGTGELFFGEGSRLTVL.

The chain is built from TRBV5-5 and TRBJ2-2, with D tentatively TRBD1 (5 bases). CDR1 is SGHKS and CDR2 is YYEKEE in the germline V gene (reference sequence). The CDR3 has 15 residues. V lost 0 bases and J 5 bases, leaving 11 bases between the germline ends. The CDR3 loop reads CASSLASGRTGELFF. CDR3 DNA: TGTGCCAGCAGCTTGGCCTCAGGGCGGACCGGGGAGCTGTTTTTT.

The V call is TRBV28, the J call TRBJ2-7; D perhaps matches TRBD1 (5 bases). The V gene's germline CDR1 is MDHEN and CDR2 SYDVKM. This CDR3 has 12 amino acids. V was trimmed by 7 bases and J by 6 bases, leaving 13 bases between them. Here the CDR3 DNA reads TGTGCCAGCATTTATCAGGGTGGCGAGCAGTACTTC. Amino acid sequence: CASIYQGGEQYF.

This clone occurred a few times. CDR3: CSVHNTPDTQYF. CDR3 bases: TGCAGCGTCCACAATACCCCAGATACGCAGTATTTT. This rearrangement joins TRBV29-1 to TRBJ2-3; no clear D. The ends were cut back, 6 bases at V and 4 bases at J, with 11 bases in the middle. The CDR3 spans 12 residues. Germline lookup yields CDR1 SQVTM and CDR2 ANQGSEA.

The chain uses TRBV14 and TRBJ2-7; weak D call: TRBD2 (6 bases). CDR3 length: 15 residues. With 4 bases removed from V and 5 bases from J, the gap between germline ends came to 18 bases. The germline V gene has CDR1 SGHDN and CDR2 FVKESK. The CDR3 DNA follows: TGTGCCAGCAGCCCTCAATCTAGCGCGAGGGACGAGCAGTACTTC. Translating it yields CASSPQSSARDEQYF.

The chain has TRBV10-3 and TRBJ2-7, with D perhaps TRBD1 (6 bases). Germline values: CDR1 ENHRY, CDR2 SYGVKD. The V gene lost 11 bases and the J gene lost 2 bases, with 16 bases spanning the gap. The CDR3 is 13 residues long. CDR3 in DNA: TGTGCCGCAAGGACAGAACCAACCTACGAGCAGTACTTC. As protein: CAARTEPTYEQYF.

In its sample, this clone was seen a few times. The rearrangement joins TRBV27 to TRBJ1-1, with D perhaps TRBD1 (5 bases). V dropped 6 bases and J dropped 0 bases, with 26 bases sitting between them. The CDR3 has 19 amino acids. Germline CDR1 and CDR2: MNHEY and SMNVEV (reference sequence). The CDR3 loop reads CASSSFRRRGVLMNTEAFF. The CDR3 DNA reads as TGTGCCAGCAGCTCATTCCGCAGGAGGGGTGTCCTGATGAACACTGAAGCTTTCTTT.

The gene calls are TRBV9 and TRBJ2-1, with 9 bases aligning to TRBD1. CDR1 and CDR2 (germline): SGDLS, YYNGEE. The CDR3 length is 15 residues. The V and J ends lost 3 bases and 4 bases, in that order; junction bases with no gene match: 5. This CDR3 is CASSADRGGYNEQFF. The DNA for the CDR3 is TGTGCCAGCAGCGCCGACAGGGGGGGATACAATGAGCAGTTCTTC.

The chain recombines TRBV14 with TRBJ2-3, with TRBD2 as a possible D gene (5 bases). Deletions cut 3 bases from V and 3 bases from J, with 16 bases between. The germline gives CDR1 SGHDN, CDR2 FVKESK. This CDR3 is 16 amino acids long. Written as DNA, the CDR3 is TGTGCCAGCAGCCATTTCAAGGGTACGGGGACAGATACGCAGTATTTT. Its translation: CASSHFKGTGTDTQYF. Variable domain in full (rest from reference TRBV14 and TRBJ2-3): EAGVTQFPSHSVIEKGQTVTLRCDPISGHDNLYWYRRVMGKEIKFLLHFVKESKQDESGMPNNRFLAERTGGTYSTLKVQPAELEDSGVYFCASSHFKGTGTDTQYFGPGTRLTVL.

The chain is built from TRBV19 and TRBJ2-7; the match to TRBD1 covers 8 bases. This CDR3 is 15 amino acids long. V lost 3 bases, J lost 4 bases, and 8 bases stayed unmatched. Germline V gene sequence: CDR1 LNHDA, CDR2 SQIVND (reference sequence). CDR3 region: CASSMRGQGSYEQYF. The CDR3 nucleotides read TGTGCCAGTAGTATGCGCGGACAGGGTTCATACGAGCAGTACTTC.

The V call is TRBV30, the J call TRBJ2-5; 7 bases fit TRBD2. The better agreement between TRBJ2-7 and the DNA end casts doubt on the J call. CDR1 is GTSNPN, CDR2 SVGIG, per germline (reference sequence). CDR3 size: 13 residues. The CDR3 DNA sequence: TGTGCCTGGAACCGGTGGGAGGGATACGAGCAGTACTTC. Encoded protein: CAWNRWEGYEQYF.

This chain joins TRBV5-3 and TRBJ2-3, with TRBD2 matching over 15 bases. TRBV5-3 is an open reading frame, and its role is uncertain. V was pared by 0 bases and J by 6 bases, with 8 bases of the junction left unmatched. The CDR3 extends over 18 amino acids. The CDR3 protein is CARSLDPGTSGRSDTQYF. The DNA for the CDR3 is TGTGCCAGAAGCTTGGACCCTGGGACTAGCGGGAGGTCGGATACGCAGTATTTT.

This CDR3 reads CAWSPDRSSYTF. The CDR3 DNA follows: TGTGCCTGGAGTCCCGACAGGAGCAGCTACACCTTC. This chain links TRBV30 with TRBJ1-2; tentatively, D is TRBD1 (6 bases). Looked up from germline, CDR1 is GTSNPN and CDR2 is SVGIG (reference sequence). The CDR3 is 12 amino acids. V lost 2 bases and J lost 9, with 13 bases in between.

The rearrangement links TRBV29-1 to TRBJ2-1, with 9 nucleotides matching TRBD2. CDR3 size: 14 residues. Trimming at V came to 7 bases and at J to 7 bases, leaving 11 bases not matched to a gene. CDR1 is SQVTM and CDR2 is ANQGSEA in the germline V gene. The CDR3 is CSGQVGGRGNEQFF. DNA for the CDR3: TGCAGCGGCCAGGTCGGCGGGAGGGGAAATGAGCAGTTCTTC.

The CDR3 protein is CASSEVGLAGTNEQFF. The CDR3 region has the DNA TGCGCCAGCAGTGAAGTCGGTCTAGCGGGGACCAATGAGCAGTTCTTC. The V call is TRBV10-2, the J call TRBJ2-1, with TRBD2 matching 9 bases. Germline lookup yields CDR1 WSHSY and CDR2 SAAADI. The CDR3 has 16 residues. J gave up 6 bases and V 3 bases, and 9 bases lay outside the gene matches.

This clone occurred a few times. CDR3 loop: CAWSPGLDQPQHF. CDR3 in DNA: TGTGCCTGGAGCCCAGGTTTGGATCAGCCCCAGCATTTT. The chain joins TRBV30 to TRBJ1-5; no clear D. Trimming cost V 3 bases and J 5 bases, with 11 bases left between them. Looked up from germline, CDR1 is GTSNPN and CDR2 is SVGIG (reference sequence). The length of the CDR3 is 13 residues.

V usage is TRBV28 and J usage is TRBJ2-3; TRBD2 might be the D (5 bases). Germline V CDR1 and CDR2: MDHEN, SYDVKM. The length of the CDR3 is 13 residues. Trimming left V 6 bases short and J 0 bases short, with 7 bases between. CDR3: CASRADSTDTQYF. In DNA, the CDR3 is TGTGCCAGCAGAGCGGACAGCACAGATACGCAGTATTTT.

The CDR3 region has the DNA TGTGCCAGCAGTTTCGTTAGATACGAGCAGTACTTC. Its translation is CASSFVRYEQYF. The V gene is TRBV28, the J gene TRBJ2-7, with D unresolved. Between the trimmed V and J ends, which lost 3 bases and 4 bases, there was a span of 7 bases. CDR1 and CDR2 (germline): MDHEN, SYDVKM. This CDR3 has 12 residues.

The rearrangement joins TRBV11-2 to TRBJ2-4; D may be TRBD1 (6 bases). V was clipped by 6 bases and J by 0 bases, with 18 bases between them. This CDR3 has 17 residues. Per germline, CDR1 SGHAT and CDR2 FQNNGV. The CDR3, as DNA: TGTGCCAGCAGACCTTTACAGGGTCCCTTAGCCAAAAACATTCAGTACTTC. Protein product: CASRPLQGPLAKNIQYF.